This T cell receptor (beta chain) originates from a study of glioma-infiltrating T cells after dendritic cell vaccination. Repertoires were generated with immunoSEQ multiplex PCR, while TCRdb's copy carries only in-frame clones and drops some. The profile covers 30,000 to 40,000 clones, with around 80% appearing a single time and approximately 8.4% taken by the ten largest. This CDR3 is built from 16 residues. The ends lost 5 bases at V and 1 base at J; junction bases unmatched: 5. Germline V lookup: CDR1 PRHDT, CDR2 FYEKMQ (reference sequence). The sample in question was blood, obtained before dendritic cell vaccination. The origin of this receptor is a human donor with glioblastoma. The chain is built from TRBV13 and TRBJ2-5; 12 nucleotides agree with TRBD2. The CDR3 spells CASSPGLAGPQETQYF. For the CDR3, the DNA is TGTGCCAGCAGCCCTGGACTAGCGGGGCCCCAAGAGACCCAGTACTTC.